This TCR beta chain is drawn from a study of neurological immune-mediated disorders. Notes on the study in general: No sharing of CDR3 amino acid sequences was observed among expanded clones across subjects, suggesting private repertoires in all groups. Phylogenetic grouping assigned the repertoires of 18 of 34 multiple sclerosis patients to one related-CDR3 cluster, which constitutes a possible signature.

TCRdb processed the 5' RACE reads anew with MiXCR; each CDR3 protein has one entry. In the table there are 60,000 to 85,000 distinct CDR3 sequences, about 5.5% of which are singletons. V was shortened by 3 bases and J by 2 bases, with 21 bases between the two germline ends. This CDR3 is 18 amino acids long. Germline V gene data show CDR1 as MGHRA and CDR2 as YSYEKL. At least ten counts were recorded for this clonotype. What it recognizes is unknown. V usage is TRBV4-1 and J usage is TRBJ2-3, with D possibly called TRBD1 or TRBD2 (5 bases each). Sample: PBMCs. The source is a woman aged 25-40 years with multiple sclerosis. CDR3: CASSHTGAIFNYTDTQYF. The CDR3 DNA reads TGCGCCAGCAGCCATACCGGGGCCATATTCAACTACACAGATACGCAGTATTTT.